Listed below are T cell receptor beta chains from one sample, sequenced in a study of shared clonotypes between healthy human individuals. TCRdb keeps only in-frame clones here, not all; method: immunoSEQ multiplex PCR. The sample includes some 1,100,000 clones, 70% to 80% of them seen just once. The source material was memory CD4+ T cells from PBMCs. These TCRs come from a young man in good health. Some clones in this sample may be carry-over from other donors' samples. Each CDR3 is given with its conserved first and last residue. A D gene is named only where the DNA matches it firmly. Size tells how often a clone was seen (once, few, many) or the class of an expanded clone, and some rows leave it out.

clone_size,d_call,j_call,v_call,cdr3_nt,cdr3_aa
-,-,TRBJ1-5,TRBV7-2,TGTGCCAGCAGTCTTCAGGGGAACAATCAGCCCCAGCATTTT,CASSLQGNNQPQHF
-,-,TRBJ2-7,TRBV6-5,TGTGCCAGCAGTTTTGGGGGGGCAACTACCTACGAGCAGTACTTC,CASSFGGATTYEQYF
few,-,TRBJ2-3,TRBV28,TGTGCCAGCAGTCAACAGGATGGGAACACAGATACGCAGTATTTT,CASSQQDGNTDTQYF
-,-,TRBJ2-3,TRBV27,TGTGCCAGCAGTTTATTATCAGTGCGGACTGCTGGCACAGATACGCAGTATTTT,CASSLLSVRTAGTDTQYF
few,-,TRBJ1-1,TRBV30,TGTGCCTGGAGTGTACGAGGTAAAGGCACTGAAGCTTTCTTT,CAWSVRGKGTEAFF
-,TRBD2,TRBJ2-3,TRBV5-1,TGCGCCAGCAGCTTGGCGGGGGGACCAGATACGCAGTATTTT,CASSLAGGPDTQYF
-,-,TRBJ2-5,TRBV2,TGTGCCAGCGGGCGGTTTGGGGCGCGGGAGACCCAGTACTTC,CASGRFGARETQYF
once,-,TRBJ2-5,TRBV9,TGTGCCAGCAGCGTAGTTAGTGAGGGAGAGACCCAGTACTTC,CASSVVSEGETQYF
-,-,TRBJ2-7,TRBV10-3,TGTGCCATCAGTGAGTCGGGGGATTCCTACGAGCAGTACTTC,CAISESGDSYEQYF
-,TRBD2,TRBJ2-2,TRBV19,TGTGCCAGTAGCCGGATAGGGACTAGCGTAAACACCGGGGAGCTGTTTTTT,CASSRIGTSVNTGELFF
-,TRBD2,TRBJ2-1,TRBV5-6,TGTGCCAGCAGCTCCCCGAGGCTTAGCGGGATCTACAATGAGCAGTTCTTC,CASSSPRLSGIYNEQFF
-,-,TRBJ2-7,TRBV5-4,TGTGCCAGCAGCCCAGGGGCTATTGGCGAGCAGTACTTC,CASSPGAIGEQYF
-,TRBD2,TRBJ2-7,TRBV27,TGTGCCAGCAGTCTACTAGCGGATCACTACGAGCAGTACTTC,CASSLLADHYEQYF
few,-,TRBJ1-5,TRBV19,TGTGCCAGTAGTATACTCAGGGACAAGCCCCAGCATTTT,CASSILRDKPQHF
-,TRBD1,TRBJ1-1,TRBV6-1,TGTGCCAGCAGTGAAGTCTGGATGACACAGGGGGCGAATACTTTCTTT,CASSEVWMTQGANTFF
-,-,TRBJ2-5,TRBV9,TGTGCCAGCAGCGTAGGGGGGAGCGGAGCACAAGAGACCCAGTACTTC,CASSVGGSGAQETQYF
-,TRBD1,TRBJ2-6,TRBV5-4,TGTGCCAGCAGCTTGGGACAGGGGGTCTTCAGCTCTGGGGCCAACGTCCTGACTTTC,CASSLGQGVFSSGANVLTF
few,-,TRBJ2-7,TRBV5-1,TGCGCCAGCAGCCACCGGACCCGATCCTACGAGCAGTACTTC,CASSHRTRSYEQYF
-,TRBD2,TRBJ2-2,TRBV11-2,TGTGCCAGCAGCTTAACAGGCGGGAGGGCCTTCGGCGGGGAGCTGTTTTTT,CASSLTGGRAFGGELFF
-,-,TRBJ1-5,TRBV4-1,TGCGCCAGCAGGAAAGGGGAGAACCCCAATCAGCCCCAGCATTTT,CASRKGENPNQPQHF
few,-,TRBJ1-6,TRBV30,TGTGCCTGGAGCGACGGGGAATCACCCCTCCACTTT,CAWSDGESPLHF
-,TRBD2,TRBJ2-3,TRBV13,TGTGCCAGCAGCAAGGGGACTAGGACAGATACGCAGTATTTT,CASSKGTRTDTQYF
-,-,TRBJ2-1,TRBV27,TGTGCCAGCAGTTTTGGCGGGGCCTTCTACAATGAGCAGTTCTTC,CASSFGGAFYNEQFF
-,-,TRBJ1-4,TRBV7-9,TGTGCCAGCAGCGCAAACTATGGTAATGAAAAACTGTTTTTT,CASSANYGNEKLFF
-,TRBD2,TRBJ2-1,TRBV6-1,TGTGCCAGCAGTCCCAAGACTAGCGGGAGGGAGGAGCAGTTCTTC,CASSPKTSGREEQFF
once,TRBD1,TRBJ2-1,TRBV7-3,TGTGCCAGCAGCTTAACTCCGGGACAGGAGTCGTTCTTC,CASSLTPGQESFF
-,-,TRBJ2-3,TRBV5-4,TGTGCCAGCAGCTTGGCCTCTAGTCGCAGCCGAGGTACGCAGTATTTT,CASSLASSRSRGTQYF